The source of this TCR beta chain is a study of cytomegalovirus exposure and HLA in healthy donors. Study-level information: Sequencing of 150 million to 200 million T cells in an earlier analysis found under 120 million unique TCR beta sequences.

A remark on this clone: Antigen specificity is unknown.

Germline-derived CDR1 and CDR2 are LNHDA and SQIVND (reference sequence). CDR3 length: 12 amino acids. Trimming removed 7 bases at V and 4 bases at J, with 10 bases between. Study findings and constraints: Presence/absence analyses rested on an assumption that sequencing depth was roughly uniform across donors. The CMV antigen specificity of a few CMV-associated chains was confirmed through in vitro analysis. Indistinguishability led to the exclusion of some V segments, TRBV6-2 and TRBV6-3 included.

Primers: 60 Vbeta forward and 13 Jbeta reverse. Profiling relied on immunoSEQ multiplex PCR, and the TCRdb table lists in-frame clones only, not all of them. The sample carries 90,000 to 120,000 clones, 75% to 85% recorded once. The genes are TRBV19 and TRBJ1-1, with D perhaps TRBD1 (5 bases). The source of this sequence is a woman under 30 in good health and CMV-seronegative. The sequenced sample was PBMCs. CDR3: CASKRQGTEAFF. CDR3 DNA sequence: TGTGCCAGTAAACGGCAGGGCACTGAAGCTTTCTTT.